The 9 T cell receptor beta chains presented below share a single source sample, sequenced in a study of blood T cells in healthy people across ages. The second PCR ran 7 to 11 cycles with a sample-barcoded 5' primer and J-beta primers. TCRdb reprocessed the 5' RACE reads via MiXCR and lists one record per CDR3 protein. The profile shows around 1,900,000 distinct CDR3 sequences, about two fifths of them singletons. Sequencing was performed on blood. The source of these receptors is a human donor in good health.

As regards this clonotype: The missing conserved phenylalanine or tryptophan at the end of this CDR3 makes a read error likely. V usage is TRBV11-3 and J usage is TRBJ2-5; D not resolved. Germline V gives CDR1 SGHNT, CDR2 YENEEA. Trimming removed 3 bases from V and 5 bases from J, with 7 bases in between. The CDR3 loop spans 12 amino acids. CDR3 coding DNA: TGTGCCAGCAGCTTCGTCGGGGAGACCCAGTACGTC. Its protein is CASSFVGETQYV.

The chain is built from TRBV21-1 and TRBJ1-2. TRBV21-1 has pseudogene status. The CDR3 runs to 12 residues. CDR3 protein: CASSGGPFGYTF. CDR3 DNA: TGTGCCAGCAGCGGTGGCCCTTTTGGCTACACCTTC.

V gene TRBV7-2 combines with J gene TRBJ2-7; tentatively, D is TRBD1 or TRBD2 (6 bases each). The V end lost 1 base, the J end lost 1 base, and 17 bases lay between the germline ends. CDR1 and CDR2 (germline): SGHTA, FQGNSA. This CDR3 is built from 17 residues. CDR3 sequence reads: CASSLEGGQRNSYEQYF. The CDR3 DNA sequence: TGTGCCAGCAGCTTAGAGGGGGGACAACGGAATTCCTACGAGCAGTACTTC.

The V call is TRBV15, the J call TRBJ2-1; D is possibly TRBD2 (7 bases). Germline CDR1 LNHNV, CDR2 YYDKDF (reference sequence). V lost 6 bases, J lost 7 bases, and 25 bases lay in between. This CDR3 comprises 17 residues. CDR3 coding DNA: TGTGCCACCAGTCCTGGGGGGGGACACCTTCAATGGAATGAGCAGTTCTTC. Translated: CATSPGGGHLQWNEQFF.

This clonotype was counted between two and nine times. The genes are TRBV27 and TRBJ2-7; 10 nucleotides match TRBD1. From germline, CDR1 is MNHEY and CDR2 SMNVEV (reference sequence). This CDR3 spans 14 amino acids. Trimming took 3 bases from V and 5 from J; bases not matched to a gene: 4. CDR3 sequence reads: CASSFLTGGHEQYF. The CDR3, as DNA: TGTGCCAGCAGTTTCCTGACAGGGGGCCACGAGCAGTACTTC.

As to this clonotype: A single base separates this from a much larger clone, so it may be a read error. The CDR3: CASSLVAGLDTETFF. CDR3 DNA: TGTGCCAGCAGCTTAGTTGCAGGACTAGACACTGAAACTTTCTTT. The chain carries TRBV7-2 and TRBJ1-1; no clear D. CDR3 length: 15 amino acids. Germline CDR1 is SGHTA and CDR2 is FQGNSA.

The chain employs TRBV20-1 and TRBJ2-1; D uncertain. With 0 bases removed from V and 6 bases from J, the gap between germline ends came to 3 bases. The CDR3 extends over 11 amino acids. The germline V gene has CDR1 DFQATT and CDR2 SNEGSKA (reference sequence). CDR3 loop: CSARDINEQFF. The CDR3 DNA follows: TGCAGTGCTAGAGATATCAATGAGCAGTTCTTC.

This clonotype has a handful of counts. This chain uses TRBV7-2 with TRBJ1-6; D is unclear. The germline V gene encodes CDR1 SGHTA and CDR2 FQGNSA. V shed 3 bases and J shed 5 bases, with 14 bases lying between them. The CDR3 is 16 residues long. CDR3 amino acids: CASSFTGQPNNSPLHF. The CDR3 coding sequence is TGTGCCAGCAGCTTCACCGGCCAGCCTAATAATTCACCCCTCCACTTT.

The chain links TRBV12-3 or TRBV12-4 to TRBJ2-7; TRBD2 aligns across 7 bases. This CDR3 is built from 19 residues. V lost 5 bases, J lost 3 bases, and 22 bases stayed unmatched. CDR3 amino acids: CASSPHPGSLSGADYEQYF. The CDR3 coding sequence is TGTGCCAGCAGTCCCCACCCGGGGAGTCTAAGCGGGGCGGACTACGAGCAGTACTTC.